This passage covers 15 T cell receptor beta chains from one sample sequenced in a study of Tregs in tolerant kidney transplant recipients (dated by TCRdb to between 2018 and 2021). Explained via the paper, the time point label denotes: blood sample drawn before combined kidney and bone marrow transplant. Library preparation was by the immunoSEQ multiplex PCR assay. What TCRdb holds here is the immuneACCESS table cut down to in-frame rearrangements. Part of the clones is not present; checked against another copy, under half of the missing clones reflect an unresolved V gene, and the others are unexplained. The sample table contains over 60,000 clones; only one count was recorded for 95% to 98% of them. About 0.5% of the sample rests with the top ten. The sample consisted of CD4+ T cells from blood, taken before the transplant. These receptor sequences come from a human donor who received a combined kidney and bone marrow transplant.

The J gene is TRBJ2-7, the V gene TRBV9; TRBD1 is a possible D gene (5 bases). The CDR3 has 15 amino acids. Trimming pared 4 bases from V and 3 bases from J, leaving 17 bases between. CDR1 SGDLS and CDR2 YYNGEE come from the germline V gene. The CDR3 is CASSPRLGADYEQYF. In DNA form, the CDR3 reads TGTGCCAGCAGCCCACGCCTTGGGGCAGACTACGAGCAGTACTTC. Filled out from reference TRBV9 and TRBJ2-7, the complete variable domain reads DSGVTQTPKHLITATGQRVTLRCSPRSGDLSVYWYQQSLDQGLQFLIQYYNGEERAKGNILERFSAQQFPDLHSELNLSSLELGDSALYFCASSPRLGADYEQYFGPGTRLTVT.

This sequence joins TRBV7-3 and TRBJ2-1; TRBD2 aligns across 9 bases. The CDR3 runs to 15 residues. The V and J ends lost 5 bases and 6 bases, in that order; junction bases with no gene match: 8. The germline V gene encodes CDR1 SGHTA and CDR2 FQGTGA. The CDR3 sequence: CASSTYGTSSNEQFF. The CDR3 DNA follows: TGTGCCAGCAGCACATACGGGACTAGCTCCAATGAGCAGTTCTTC.

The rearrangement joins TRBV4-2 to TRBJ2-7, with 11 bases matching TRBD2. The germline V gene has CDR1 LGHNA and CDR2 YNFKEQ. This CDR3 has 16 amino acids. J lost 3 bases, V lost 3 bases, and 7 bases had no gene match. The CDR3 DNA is TGTGCCAGCAGCCAGGGACTAGCGGCCGTAGACTACGAGCAGTACTTC. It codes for CASSQGLAAVDYEQYF.

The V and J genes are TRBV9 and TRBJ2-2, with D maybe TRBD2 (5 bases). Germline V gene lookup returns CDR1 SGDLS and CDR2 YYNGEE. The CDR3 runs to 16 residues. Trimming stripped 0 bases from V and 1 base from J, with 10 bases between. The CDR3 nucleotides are TGTGCCAGCAGCGTAGCCAAGGGAGTGAACACCGGGGAGCTGTTTTTT. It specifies CASSVAKGVNTGELFF.

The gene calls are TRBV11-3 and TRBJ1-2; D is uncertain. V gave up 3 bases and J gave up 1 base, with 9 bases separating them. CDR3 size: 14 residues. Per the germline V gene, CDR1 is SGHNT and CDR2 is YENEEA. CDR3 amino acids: CASSFTRDNYGYTF. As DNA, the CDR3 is TGTGCCAGCAGCTTTACGAGGGATAACTATGGCTACACCTTC.

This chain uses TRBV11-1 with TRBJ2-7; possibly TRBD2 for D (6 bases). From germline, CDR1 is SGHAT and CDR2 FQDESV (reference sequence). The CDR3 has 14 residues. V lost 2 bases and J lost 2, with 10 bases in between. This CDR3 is CASSLMRGTYEQYF. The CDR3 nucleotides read TGTGCCAGCAGCTTAATGCGGGGTACCTACGAGCAGTACTTC.

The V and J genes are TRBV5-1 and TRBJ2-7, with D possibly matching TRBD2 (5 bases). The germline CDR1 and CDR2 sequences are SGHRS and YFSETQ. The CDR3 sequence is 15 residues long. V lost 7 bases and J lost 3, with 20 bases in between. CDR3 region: CASFPGIADYYEQYF. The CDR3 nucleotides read TGCGCCAGCTTCCCGGGGATAGCAGACTACTACGAGCAGTACTTC.

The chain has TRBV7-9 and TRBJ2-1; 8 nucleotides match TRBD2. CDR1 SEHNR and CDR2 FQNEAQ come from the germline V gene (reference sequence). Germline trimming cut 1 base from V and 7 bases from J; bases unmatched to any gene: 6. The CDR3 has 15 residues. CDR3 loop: CASSLGFREGNEQFF. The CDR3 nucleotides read TGTGCCAGCAGCTTAGGGTTTCGGGAGGGTAATGAGCAGTTCTTC.

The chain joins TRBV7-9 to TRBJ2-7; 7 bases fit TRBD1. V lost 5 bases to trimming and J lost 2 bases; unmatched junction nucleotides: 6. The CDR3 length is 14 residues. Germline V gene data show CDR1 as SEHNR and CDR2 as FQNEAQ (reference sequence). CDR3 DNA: TGTGCCAGCAGCCCGCGACAGGGAACCTACGAGCAGTACTTC. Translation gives CASSPRQGTYEQYF.

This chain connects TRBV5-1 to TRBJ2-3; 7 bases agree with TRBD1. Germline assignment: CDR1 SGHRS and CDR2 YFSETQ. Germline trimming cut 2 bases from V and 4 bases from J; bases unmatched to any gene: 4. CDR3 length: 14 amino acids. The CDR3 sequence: CASSLWDRSDTQYF. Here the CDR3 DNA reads TGCGCCAGCAGCTTATGGGACAGATCAGATACGCAGTATTTT.

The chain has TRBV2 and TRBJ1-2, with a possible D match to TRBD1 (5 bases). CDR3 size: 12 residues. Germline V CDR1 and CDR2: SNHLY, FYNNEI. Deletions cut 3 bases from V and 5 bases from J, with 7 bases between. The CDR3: CASSDRDYGYTF. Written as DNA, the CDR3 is TGTGCCAGCAGTGACAGGGATTATGGCTACACCTTC.

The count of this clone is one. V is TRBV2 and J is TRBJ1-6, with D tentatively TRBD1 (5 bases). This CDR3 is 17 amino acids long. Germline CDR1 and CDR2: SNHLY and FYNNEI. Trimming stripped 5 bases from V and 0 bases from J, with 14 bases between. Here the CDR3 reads CASSRTPSSSYNSPLHF. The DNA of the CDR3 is TGTGCCAGCAGTCGGACACCGAGTAGCTCCTATAATTCACCCCTCCACTTT.

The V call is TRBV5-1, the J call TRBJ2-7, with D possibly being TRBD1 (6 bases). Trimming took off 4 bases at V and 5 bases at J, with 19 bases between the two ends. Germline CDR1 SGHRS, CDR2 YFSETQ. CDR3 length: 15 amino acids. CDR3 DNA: TGCGCCAGCAGCCCGGGTGGGGGCGTCACCCACGAGCAGTACTTC. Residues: CASSPGGGVTHEQYF.

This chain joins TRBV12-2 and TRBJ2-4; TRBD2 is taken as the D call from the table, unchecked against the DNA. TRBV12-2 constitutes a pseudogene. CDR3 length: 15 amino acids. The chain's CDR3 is CASRLEGLAENIQYF. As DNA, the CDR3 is TGTGCAAGTCGCTTAGAGGGACTAGCTGAAAACATTCAGTACTTC.

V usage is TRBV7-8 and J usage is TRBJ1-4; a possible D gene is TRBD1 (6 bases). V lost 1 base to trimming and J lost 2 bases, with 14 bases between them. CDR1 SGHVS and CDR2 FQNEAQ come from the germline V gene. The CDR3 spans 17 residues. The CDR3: CASSLVGGAYTNEKLFF. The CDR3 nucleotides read TGTGCCAGCAGCTTAGTTGGGGGCGCCTATACTAATGAAAAACTGTTTTTT.